This passage covers 32 T cell receptor beta chains from one sample sequenced in a study of blood T cell repertoires in COVID-19. The table came from immunoSEQ multiplex PCR; TCRdb's copy has only in-frame clones and leaves some out. Of approximately 74,000 clones listed, roughly 86% are singletons. Specimen: peripheral blood. The receptors derive from a man in his 70s with acute or convalescent COVID-19.

This chain uses TRBV5-5 with TRBJ1-4; perhaps TRBD1 as D (6 bases). The CDR3 runs to 16 residues. Germline values: CDR1 SGHKS, CDR2 YYEKEE (reference sequence). V lost 4 bases to trimming and J lost 3 bases, with 16 bases between them. The CDR3 nucleotides are TGTGCCAGCAGCCCGACAGGAGTGAGGTCTAATGAAAAACTGTTTTTT. Encoded protein: CASSPTGVRSNEKLFF.

The V gene is TRBV28, the J gene TRBJ1-2; D may be TRBD1 (5 bases). V was cut by 6 bases and J by 0 bases, with 11 bases left in between. The CDR3 runs 14 residues. Germline V gene lookup returns CDR1 MDHEN and CDR2 SYDVKM. The CDR3 sequence is CASSPGGSNYGYTF. CDR3 DNA sequence: TGTGCCAGCAGCCCGGGGGGATCTAACTATGGCTACACCTTC.

The genes are TRBV27 and TRBJ2-1, with 10 bases lining up with TRBD2. Germline loops: CDR1 MNHEY, CDR2 SMNVEV (reference sequence). V lost 4 bases and J lost 7; bases outside the gene matches: 4. The CDR3 has 14 residues. The DNA for the CDR3 is TGTGCCAGCAGTTACGGGACTAGCGCGAATGAGCAGTTCTTC. Its protein product is CASSYGTSANEQFF.

The V gene is TRBV7-9, the J gene TRBJ1-2; D remains ambiguous. The CDR3 is 14 residues long. Trimming took 1 base from V and 0 from J, leaving 6 bases between them. The V gene's germline CDR1 is SEHNR and CDR2 FQNEAQ (reference sequence). CDR3 nucleotides: TGTGCCAGCAGCTTAGATTTAACTAACTATGGCTACACCTTC. Residues: CASSLDLTNYGYTF.

The count of this clone is one. V usage is TRBV2 and J usage is TRBJ1-5; 7 nucleotides align to TRBD1. V shed 4 bases and J 2 bases; nucleotides not matched to a gene: 14. This CDR3 is 18 amino acids long. The germline gives CDR1 SNHLY, CDR2 FYNNEI. DNA for the CDR3: TGTGCCAGCAGTGTCCTAAACAGGGGAGAGTTGGGCAATCAGCCCCAGCATTTT. This sequence encodes CASSVLNRGELGNQPQHF.

The chain couples TRBV27 to TRBJ2-1; D is possibly TRBD1 (7 bases). The CDR3 contains 15 residues. The V gene's germline CDR1 is MNHEY and CDR2 SMNVEV (reference sequence). V was trimmed by 6 bases and J by 2 bases, leaving 14 bases between them. CDR3 nucleotides: TGTGCCAGCAGGGGTCAGGGGGGAGCCTACAATGAGCAGTTCTTC. It specifies CASRGQGGAYNEQFF.

The chain employs TRBV4-3 and TRBJ2-1; D remains unclear. The germline CDR1 and CDR2 sequences are LGHNA and YSLEER. Trimming took off 0 bases at V and 4 bases at J, with 4 bases between the two ends. There are 13 residues in the CDR3. CDR3 amino acids: CASSQEQYNEQFF. In nucleotides, the CDR3 is TGCGCCAGCAGCCAAGAGCAGTACAATGAGCAGTTCTTC.

The chain couples TRBV29-1 to TRBJ1-1; D perhaps matches TRBD1 (5 bases). V was shortened by 6 bases and J by 1 base, with 9 bases between the two germline ends. This CDR3 is 12 amino acids long. In germline, CDR1 is SQVTM, CDR2 ANQGSEA. The CDR3 DNA reads as TGCAGCGTGGGGCACGGGAACACTGAAGCTTTCTTT. This translates into CSVGHGNTEAFF.

This sequence joins TRBV7-2 and TRBJ1-4; D is undetermined. V dropped 3 bases and J dropped 3 bases, with 11 bases sitting between them. Germline assignment: CDR1 SGHTA and CDR2 FQGNSA. There are 15 residues in the CDR3. DNA of the CDR3: TGTGCCAGCAGCTTCCTTGGAGGGTCTAATGAAAAACTGTTTTTT. Amino acid sequence: CASSFLGGSNEKLFF.

The V call is TRBV19, the J call TRBJ2-5, with TRBD1 matching 7 bases. Germline V gives CDR1 LNHDA, CDR2 SQIVND (reference sequence). There are 14 residues in the CDR3. The junction had 3 bases not matched to a gene; V was cut back by 4 bases and J by 1 base. The CDR3 DNA is TGTGCCAGTAGTAAACAGGGGCCCCAAGAGACCCAGTACTTC. This gives the protein CASSKQGPQETQYF.

The DNA for the CDR3 is TGCAGCGTTGGCATGGGAGGCGAAAAACTGTTTTTT. This encodes CSVGMGGEKLFF. The rearrangement joins TRBV29-1 to TRBJ1-4; no clear D gene. The CDR3 runs to 12 residues. The V end lost 4 bases, the J end lost 8 bases, and 11 bases lay between the germline ends. CDR1 and CDR2 (germline): SQVTM, ANQGSEA. The whole variable domain, remainder taken from reference TRBV29-1 and TRBJ1-4, is SAVISQKPSRDICQRGTSLTIQCQVDSQVTMMFWYRQQPGQSLTLIATANQGSEATYESGFVIDKFPISRPNLTFSTLTVSNMSPEDSSIYLCSVGMGGEKLFFGSGTQLSVL.

Points on this clone: Sequence at one end of the junction differs from germline and may be a read error. The chain carries TRBV19 and TRBJ2-5, with 11 bases aligning to TRBD2. CDR1 is LNHDA and CDR2 is SQIVND in the germline V gene (reference sequence). This CDR3 is 15 amino acids long. CDR3 DNA sequence: TGTGCAAGTAGAAGGACTAGCGGGTTCCAAGAGACCCAGTACTTC. Protein: CASRRTSGFQETQYF.

The DNA for the CDR3 is TGCGCCAGCAGCCCTCGCAATCAGCCCCAGCATTTT. This gives the protein CASSPRNQPQHF. The gene calls are TRBV4-3 and TRBJ1-5; D is ambiguous. V was shortened by 4 bases and J by 2 bases, with 3 bases between the two germline ends. This CDR3 has 12 residues. CDR1 and CDR2 (germline): LGHNA, YSLEER.

This sequence joins TRBV7-6 and TRBJ1-3; D possibly corresponds to TRBD1 (6 bases). Trimming took 4 bases from V and 1 from J, leaving 8 bases between them. CDR3 length: 14 residues. Germline values: CDR1 SGHVS, CDR2 FNYEAQ. Here the CDR3 DNA reads TGTGCCAGCAGCTCCACAGGGTCTGGAAACACCATATATTTT. This gives the protein CASSSTGSGNTIYF.

The chain is built from TRBV7-3 and TRBJ2-1; D is unresolved. The CDR3 length is 15 residues. In germline, CDR1 is SGHTA, CDR2 FQGTGA. V dropped 1 base and J dropped 1 base, with 8 bases sitting between them. CDR3 region: CASSLSSNSYNEQFF. CDR3 coding DNA: TGTGCCAGCAGCTTAAGCAGTAATTCCTACAATGAGCAGTTCTTC.

The chain employs TRBV3-1 (or the pseudogene TRBV3-2) and TRBJ2-1; 14 nucleotides match TRBD2. Germline CDR1 LGHDT, CDR2 YNNKEL (reference sequence). The CDR3 extends over 15 amino acids. The junction had 6 bases not matched to a gene; V was cut back by 7 bases and J by 7 bases. CDR3 sequence (DNA): TGTGCCAGCACCCGACTAGCGGGGGGGCCTAATGAGCAGTTCTTC. Translated: CASTRLAGGPNEQFF.

V gene TRBV11-2 combines with J gene TRBJ1-2; D uncertain. CDR3 size: 14 residues. V lost 1 base and J lost 4, with 10 bases in between. The germline CDR1 and CDR2 sequences are SGHAT and FQNNGV. In DNA form, the CDR3 reads TGTGCCAGCAGCTTAGCTGTCAGTGGCTATGGCTACACCTTC. Amino acids: CASSLAVSGYGYTF.

This clone appeared a few times. The chain is built from TRBV10-2 and TRBJ2-1; 9 bases match TRBD2. The CDR3 is made up of 16 amino acids. CDR1 and CDR2 from the germline V gene are WSHSY and SAAADI. The V gene end was trimmed by 6 bases and the J gene end by 0 bases; junction bases not matched to a gene: 6. The CDR3 loop is CASRKFSGSSYNEQFF. The CDR3 DNA is TGCGCCAGCAGGAAGTTTAGCGGGAGCTCCTACAATGAGCAGTTCTTC.

The chain employs TRBV6-2 or TRBV6-3 and TRBJ2-1; possibly TRBD1 for D (6 bases). V was clipped by 2 bases and J by 4 bases, with 30 bases between them. In germline, CDR1 is MNHEY, CDR2 SVGEGT. This CDR3 region has 21 residues. The CDR3 region has the DNA TGTGCCAGCAGTTACCCCCCGAGGGCGGTAGAGACTGAGAGGGGGTACAATGAGCAGTTCTTC. This codes for CASSYPPRAVETERGYNEQFF.

The chain combines TRBV6-5 with TRBJ2-7, with a tentative D call TRBD2 (6 bases). CDR3 length: 16 residues. Germline loops: CDR1 MNHEY, CDR2 SVGAGI. V was clipped by 3 bases and J by 3 bases, with 18 bases between them. The CDR3 sequence is CASSYLGGKMRYEQYF. The CDR3, as DNA: TGTGCCAGCAGTTATCTGGGCGGGAAAATGCGCTACGAGCAGTACTTC.

The chain uses TRBV7-9 and TRBJ2-7, with D possibly matching TRBD2 (5 bases). Germline CDR1 SEHNR, CDR2 FQNEAQ (reference sequence). The V end lost 4 bases, the J end lost 1 base, and 17 bases lay between the germline ends. The length of the CDR3 is 16 residues. CDR3 nucleotide sequence: TGTGCCAGCAGCTCCCGGGGTGGGAGTGGGTCCTACGAGCAGTACTTC. Its protein is CASSSRGGSGSYEQYF.

The CDR3 DNA follows: TGCAGCGTTGAAGTGGCTAGCGCGAGGTACGAGCAGTACTTC. This sequence encodes CSVEVASARYEQYF. The V and J genes are TRBV29-1 and TRBJ2-7, with a weak D call TRBD2 (6 bases). The CDR3 runs to 14 residues. V was shortened by 1 base and J by 4 bases, with 14 bases between the two germline ends. In germline, CDR1 is SQVTM, CDR2 ANQGSEA.

This clone showed up just a few times. The V gene is TRBV5-1, the J gene TRBJ1-1; D possibly corresponds to TRBD1 (6 bases). Germline V gene lookup returns CDR1 SGHRS and CDR2 YFSETQ. Trimming shortened V by 2 bases and J by 0 bases, and 11 bases separated the two germline ends. This CDR3 comprises 15 residues. DNA for the CDR3: TGCGCCAGCAGCTTAGACAGGACAATGAACACTGAAGCTTTCTTT. The encoded protein is CASSLDRTMNTEAFF.

This clone was found once. The rearrangement joins TRBV27 to TRBJ1-2; 12 bases map to TRBD1. The trim removed 4 bases at V and 7 bases at J, leaving 4 bases unmatched. This CDR3 region has 14 residues. Germline V gene data show CDR1 as MNHEY and CDR2 as SMNVEV (reference sequence). CDR3 sequence reads: CASSSGQGAGGYTF. In DNA, the CDR3 is TGTGCCAGCAGTTCGGGACAGGGGGCGGGTGGCTACACCTTC.

The chain couples TRBV19 to TRBJ2-5; tentatively, D is TRBD1 (5 bases). The V and J ends lost 3 bases and 2 bases respectively, with 16 bases between them. The CDR3 is 16 amino acids. Germline CDR1 reads LNHDA; CDR2 reads SQIVND (reference sequence). The CDR3 bases are TGTGCCAGTAGTATCGGGTCAGGGTTGGGACAAGAGACCCAGTACTTC. This translates into CASSIGSGLGQETQYF.

The chain links TRBV6-5 to TRBJ2-2, with 12 bases fitting TRBD1. Germline CDR1 is MNHEY and CDR2 is SVGAGI. The CDR3 length is 14 residues. The V gene end was trimmed by 7 bases and the J gene end by 9 bases; junction bases not matched to a gene: 6. The CDR3 loop reads CASKPGQGARELFF. In DNA, the CDR3 is TGTGCCAGCAAACCGGGACAGGGGGCGCGGGAGCTGTTTTTT.

This clone was seen only a few times. The chain employs TRBV12-3 or TRBV12-4 and TRBJ1-2, with D maybe TRBD1 (5 bases). The V end was cut by 4 bases, the J end by 11 bases, with 14 bases between. The CDR3 loop spans 12 amino acids. The CDR3 DNA follows: TGTGCCAGCAGTTGGCAGGGTATCGGTTACACCTTC. Residues: CASSWQGIGYTF.

The chain combines TRBV18 with TRBJ1-2, with D hard to call. Germline V gene lookup returns CDR1 KGHSH and CDR2 LQKENI. V gave up 3 bases and J gave up 2 bases, with 10 bases separating them. CDR3 length: 14 amino acids. This CDR3 is CASSPKRENYGYTF. The CDR3 DNA is TGTGCCAGCTCACCGAAACGGGAGAACTATGGCTACACCTTC.

The chain has TRBV11-2 and TRBJ2-3, with a possible D match to TRBD1 (5 bases). Deletions cut 0 bases from V and 4 bases from J, with 11 bases between. Germline V gives CDR1 SGHAT, CDR2 FQNNGV. The CDR3 covers 15 residues. The CDR3 nucleotides read TGTGCCAGCAGCTTAGATTTGCAGGGTCCAGATACGCAGTATTTT. Protein sequence: CASSLDLQGPDTQYF.

The rearrangement links TRBV6-5 to TRBJ1-1; no clear D. V lost 5 bases, J lost 1 base, and 8 bases lay in between. The CDR3 length is 13 residues. The germline gives CDR1 MNHEY, CDR2 SVGAGI. CDR3 sequence reads: CASSLMANTEAFF. The CDR3 DNA reads as TGTGCCAGCAGTCTTATGGCGAACACTGAAGCTTTCTTT.

The rearrangement links TRBV6-5 to TRBJ1-2; 8 positions match TRBD1. The germline CDR1 and CDR2 sequences are MNHEY and SVGAGI. CDR3 length equals 15 residues. V trimming: 5 bases; J trimming: 5 bases; junction bases outside the gene matches: 10. The CDR3 DNA is TGTGCCAGCAGTCCAGGGGGCCTGGTTAGTTATGGCTACACCTTC. This encodes CASSPGGLVSYGYTF.

The genes are TRBV24-1 and TRBJ2-3; 14 bases agree with TRBD2. The CDR3 is made up of 16 amino acids. Germline CDR1 KGHDR, CDR2 SFDVKD. Trimming at V came to 4 bases and at J to 9 bases, leaving 8 bases not matched to a gene. The DNA for the CDR3 is TGTGCCACCAGTGACTCCGGGACTAGCGGGGGCGGGACGCAGTATTTT. Amino acid sequence: CATSDSGTSGGGTQYF.